Listed below are T cell receptor beta chains from one sample, sequenced in a study of blood T cell repertoires in COVID-19. Some clones are missing from TCRdb's copy, which holds only in-frame ones; the method was immunoSEQ multiplex PCR. Here the sample spans some 310,000 clones, over 85% being singletons. Sequenced input: PBMCs or T cells enriched from blood (not recorded which). These receptors all come from a woman aged 25 to 39 who had recovered from COVID-19. CDR3s leave out the opening cysteine and the closing phenylalanine or tryptophan.

J,V,CDR3
TRBJ1-5,TRBV27,ASSPVVNQPQH
TRBJ2-1,TRBV5-6,ASSSVAADYNEQF
TRBJ1-1,TRBV19,ASSISYRETEAF
TRBJ1-6,TRBV18,ASSPLTGVNSPLH
TRBJ2-5,TRBV29-1,SVAGESRETQY
TRBJ2-1,TRBV18,ASSPKVGTSGTRDEQF
TRBJ1-2,TRBV29-1,SVDGGGPNYGYT
TRBJ1-3,TRBV19,ASSIVFGTGVHTIY
TRBJ1-2,TRBV10-2,ASTPGHPNYGYT
TRBJ1-1,TRBV3-1/TRBV3-2,ASTSSGHFTEAF
TRBJ1-6,TRBV7-3,ASSLTGGGSPLH
TRBJ1-1,TRBV2,ASSESASMNTEAF
TRBJ1-2,TRBV10-3,AISDTPRDHYGYT
TRBJ1-3,TRBV29-1,SGQLFDGNTIY
TRBJ1-1,TRBV10-3,AITHEQGNTEAF
TRBJ1-6,TRBV7-3,ASSRGQGNSPLH
TRBJ2-1,TRBV19,ASSRTPPVNEQF
TRBJ2-4,TRBV5-1,ASSPGGDRGLSKNIQY
TRBJ1-5,TRBV6-5,ASAAVTGESRPQH
TRBJ2-6,TRBV6-5,ASQGRGGANVLT
TRBJ2-7,TRBV6-5,ASSYSAGEEEQY
TRBJ1-6,TRBV27,ASSLTWVSPLH